This TCR beta chain was sequenced for a study of T cell clonotyping in hematopoietic cell transplantation. Study findings and constraints: CD4 and CD8 repertoire contributions could not be separated without sorting.

This CDR3 has 15 residues. The J segment lost 4 bases and the V segment lost 4 bases, leaving 7 bases of the junction unmatched. The V gene's germline CDR1 is MNHEY and CDR2 SVGAGI. Comments on this clone: Its antigen is currently unknown.

The table came from immunoSEQ multiplex PCR; TCRdb's copy has only in-frame clones and leaves some out. The profile shows more than 90 clones, over 75% of them singletons. Source: PBMCs, taken 100 days after allogeneic stem cell transplant. The clonotype comes from a young adult male patient who had an allogeneic stem cell transplant, so T cells may come from the graft donor. Some clones in this sample may be carry-over from other donors' samples. The V call is TRBV6-5, the J call TRBJ1-2; 9 nucleotides align to TRBD1. CDR3 sequence (DNA): TGTGCCAGCAGTTCTCAAGGACAGGGGATCTATGGCTACACCTTC. Residues: CASSSQGQGIYGYTF.